This TCR beta chain comes out of a study of blood T cell repertoires in COVID-19. The protocol was immunoSEQ multiplex PCR, while the TCRdb copy is restricted to in-frame clones and leaves out a portion. The profile shows 150,000 to 200,000 clones, 65% to 85% of them singletons. There are 12 residues in the CDR3. Trimming took off 3 bases at V and 4 bases at J, with 7 bases between the two ends. CDR1 and CDR2 (germline): DFQATT, SNEGSKA (reference sequence). Worth noting for this clone: The same CDR3 arises from other DNA sequences in this sample as well.

Adults between about 18 and 95 years of age took part from 20 to 25 US areas. This chain joins TRBV20-1 and TRBJ1-5; D call uncertain. The receptor's source is a man aged 35-49 years who had recovered from COVID-19. Sequencing used PBMCs or T cells enriched from blood (not recorded which). CDR3 sequence reads: CSASPGNQPQHF. In nucleotides, the CDR3 is TGCAGTGCTAGTCCCGGGAATCAGCCCCAGCATTTT.